Following are 5 T cell receptor beta chains from one sample sequenced in a study of PD-1 blockade in classical Hodgkin lymphoma. Indicated time point: newly diagnosed, previously untreated cHL patient sample. Thawed PBMCs were the source of CD4+ T cells, purified by magnetic negative selection. The data were produced by immunoSEQ multiplex PCR, yet TCRdb's version contains in-frame clones alone and is incomplete. Among some 16,000 clones listed, about 86% were seen once. The sequenced sample was CD4+ T cells from blood. Receptors originate from a human donor with classical Hodgkin lymphoma.

The CDR3, as DNA: TGTGCCAGCAGTTTGACCGACAGGGCGACCTACGAGCAGTACTTC. This codes for CASSLTDRATYEQYF. The J gene is TRBJ2-7, the V gene TRBV6-6, with 7 bases aligning to TRBD1. V trimming: 4 bases; J trimming: 2 bases; junction bases outside the gene matches: 8. This CDR3 spans 15 amino acids. Germline V gene sequence: CDR1 MNHNY, CDR2 SVGAGI (reference sequence).

The rearrangement joins TRBV5-4 to TRBJ2-2; TRBD2 matches 13 bases. Germline CDR1 and CDR2: SGHNT and YYREEE (reference sequence). The CDR3 is 16 amino acids. With 4 bases clipped from V and 5 bases from J, the junction kept 5 bases outside the gene matches. The CDR3 DNA sequence: TGTGCCAGCAGCGTACGGACTAGCGGGAGAACCGGGGAGCTGTTTTTT. Translation: CASSVRTSGRTGELFF.

The chain recombines TRBV7-2 with TRBJ2-7; D ambiguous. The CDR3 runs 13 residues. V dropped 2 bases and J dropped 2 bases, with 7 bases sitting between them. The germline V gene encodes CDR1 SGHTA and CDR2 FQGNSA. CDR3 region: CASSLYGPYEQYF. In nucleotides, the CDR3 is TGTGCCAGCAGCTTATACGGACCCTACGAGCAGTACTTC.

The chain is built from TRBV27 and TRBJ1-1, with D perhaps TRBD1 (5 bases). The CDR3 runs to 14 residues. Germline V gives CDR1 MNHEY, CDR2 SMNVEV (reference sequence). With 7 bases removed from V and 4 bases from J, the gap between germline ends came to 16 bases. As DNA, the CDR3 is TGTGCCAGCACCGTACGGGGGGAGAGCACTGAAGCTTTCTTT. It is translated as CASTVRGESTEAFF.

The rearrangement joins TRBV10-3 to TRBJ2-1; TRBD2 agrees at 7 bases. The V gene end was trimmed by 5 bases and the J gene end by 2 bases; junction bases not matched to a gene: 3. Germline V CDR1 and CDR2: ENHRY, SYGVKD. This CDR3 spans 14 amino acids. The CDR3 loop reads CAISPLAAYNEQFF. CDR3 sequence (DNA): TGTGCCATCAGTCCGCTAGCGGCCTACAATGAGCAGTTCTTC.